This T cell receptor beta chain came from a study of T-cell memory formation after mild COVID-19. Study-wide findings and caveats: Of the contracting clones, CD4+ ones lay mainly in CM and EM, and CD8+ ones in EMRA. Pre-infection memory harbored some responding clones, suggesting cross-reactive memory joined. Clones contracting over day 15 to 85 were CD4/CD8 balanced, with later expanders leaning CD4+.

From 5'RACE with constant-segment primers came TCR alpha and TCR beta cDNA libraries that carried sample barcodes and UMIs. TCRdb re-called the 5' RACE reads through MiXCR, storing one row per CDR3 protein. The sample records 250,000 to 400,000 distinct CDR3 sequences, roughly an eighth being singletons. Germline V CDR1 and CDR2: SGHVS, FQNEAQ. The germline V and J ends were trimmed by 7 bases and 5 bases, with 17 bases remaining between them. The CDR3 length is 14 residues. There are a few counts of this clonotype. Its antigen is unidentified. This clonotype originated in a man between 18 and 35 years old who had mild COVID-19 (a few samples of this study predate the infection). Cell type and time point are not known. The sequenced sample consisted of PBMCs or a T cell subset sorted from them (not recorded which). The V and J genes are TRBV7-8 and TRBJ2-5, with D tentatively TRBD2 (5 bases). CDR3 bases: TGTGCCAGCACCATTAAACTCGGGATGGAGACCCAGTACTTC. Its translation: CASTIKLGMETQYF.